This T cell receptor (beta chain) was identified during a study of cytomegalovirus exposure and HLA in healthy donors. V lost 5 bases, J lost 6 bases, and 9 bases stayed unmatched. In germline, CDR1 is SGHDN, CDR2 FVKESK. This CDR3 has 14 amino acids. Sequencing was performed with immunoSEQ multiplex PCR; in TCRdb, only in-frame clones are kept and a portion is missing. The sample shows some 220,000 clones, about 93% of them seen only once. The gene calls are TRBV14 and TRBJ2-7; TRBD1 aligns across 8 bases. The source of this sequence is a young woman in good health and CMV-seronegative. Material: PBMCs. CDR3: CASSLRTGLGEQYF. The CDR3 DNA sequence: TGTGCCAGCAGCTTACGGACAGGGCTGGGCGAGCAGTACTTC.